These 28 T cell receptor beta chains share one sample of origin, sequenced in a study of cytomegalovirus exposure and HLA in healthy donors. The primer mix had 60 Vbeta and 13 Jbeta primers. Method: immunoSEQ multiplex PCR; TCRdb's copy keeps in-frame clones and lacks some. Of 130,000 to 150,000 clones in the sample, around 79% were seen once. Sequenced material: PBMCs. Every receptor here comes from a male donor in good health and CMV-seronegative.

V gene TRBV18 combines with J gene TRBJ1-1, with 8 positions matching TRBD1. Per the germline V gene, CDR1 is KGHSH and CDR2 is LQKENI. The V and J ends lost 6 bases and 1 base, in that order; junction bases with no gene match: 7. This CDR3 is 15 amino acids long. CDR3 loop: CASSQGAGTNTEAFF. The DNA for the CDR3 is TGTGCCAGCTCCCAGGGGGCAGGGACGAACACTGAAGCTTTCTTT.

The V call is TRBV29-1, the J call TRBJ2-7; TRBD2 aligns across 7 bases. J lost 6 bases, V lost 3 bases, and 8 bases had no gene match. The CDR3 runs to 13 residues. The V gene's germline CDR1 is SQVTM and CDR2 ANQGSEA. CDR3 protein: CSVDRGVGSEQYF. The CDR3 DNA reads as TGCAGCGTTGACCGGGGGGTGGGCTCCGAGCAGTACTTC.

Note on this clone: The germline gene is not matched at one end of the junction; a read error may be the cause. The J gene is TRBJ1-4, the V gene TRBV7-9; tentative D call: TRBD1 (6 bases). The CDR3 consists of 15 residues. CDR1 and CDR2 from the germline V gene are SEHNR and FQNEAQ (reference sequence). The CDR3 DNA reads TGTTCCAGCAGCTACAACAGGGCCCCGAATGAAAAACTGTTTTTT. This translates into CSSSYNRAPNEKLFF.

This chain uses TRBV30 with TRBJ2-3, with D perhaps matching TRBD1 (5 bases). The CDR3 spans 14 residues. V shed 2 bases and J shed 2 bases, with 11 bases lying between them. Germline CDR1 reads GTSNPN; CDR2 reads SVGIG (reference sequence). The CDR3, as DNA: TGTGCCTGGAGTAAGGGGAAGGACACAGATACGCAGTATTTT. Its translation is CAWSKGKDTDTQYF.

This clone has only one observation. This chain connects TRBV2 to TRBJ2-5; 7 bases line up with TRBD1. CDR1 and CDR2 (germline): SNHLY, FYNNEI. The CDR3 is made up of 15 amino acids. V shed 5 bases and J 3 bases; nucleotides not matched to a gene: 9. CDR3 nucleotides: TGTGCCAGCAGTAGTCCCCCGGGACAGAAAGAGACCCAGTACTTC. Translation: CASSSPPGQKETQYF.

The chain joins TRBV5-1 to TRBJ1-3; D is perhaps TRBD1 (5 bases). The CDR3 covers 17 residues. From germline, CDR1 is SGHRS and CDR2 YFSETQ. Between the trimmed V and J ends, which lost 4 bases and 0 bases, there was a span of 17 bases. In nucleotides, the CDR3 is TGCGCCAGCAGCCTCACGAGGCAGGGCCTCTCTGGAAACACCATATATTTT. It specifies CASSLTRQGLSGNTIYF.

The CDR3 DNA follows: TGTGCCAGCAGCTTGGCTGCACTTACTTACTACGAGCAGTACTTC. It codes for CASSLAALTYYEQYF. V usage is TRBV5-6 and J usage is TRBJ2-7; no clear D. This CDR3 region has 15 residues. CDR1 is SGHDT and CDR2 is YYEEEE in the germline V gene. V was shortened by 0 bases and J by 3 bases, with 13 bases between the two germline ends.

This clone was counted only a few times. This chain links TRBV11-2 with TRBJ2-7; perhaps TRBD1 as D (5 bases). Germline CDR1 SGHAT, CDR2 FQNNGV. Trimming removed 6 bases from V and 0 bases from J, with 12 bases in between. This CDR3 region has 14 residues. In DNA form, the CDR3 reads TGTGCCAGCAGTATAGGACACGGCTCCTACGAGCAGTACTTC. This encodes CASSIGHGSYEQYF.

The rearrangement uses TRBV5-1 and TRBJ1-2; D unclear. Germline V gene sequence: CDR1 SGHRS, CDR2 YFSETQ. The CDR3 totals 14 residues. The V gene lost 4 bases and the J gene lost 1 base, with 11 bases spanning the gap. In nucleotides, the CDR3 is TGCGCCAGCAGCCCCCTCGGGGTTAACTATGGCTACACCTTC. This gives the protein CASSPLGVNYGYTF. The full variable domain, in which reference TRBV5-1 and TRBJ1-2 provide the parts outside the CDR3, is KAGVTQTPRYLIKTRGQQVTLSCSPISGHRSVSWYQQTPGQGLQFLFEYFSETQRNKGNFPGRFSGRQFSNSRSEMNVSTLELGDSALYLCASSPLGVNYGYTFGSGTRLTVV.

The rearrangement links TRBV6-5 to TRBJ1-2, with D possibly being TRBD1 (5 bases). V was clipped by 2 bases and J by 7 bases, with 17 bases between them. CDR3 length: 15 amino acids. Germline V gene data show CDR1 as MNHEY and CDR2 as SVGAGI. The CDR3: CASSYGTRAGGGYTF. For the CDR3, the DNA is TGTGCCAGCAGTTACGGCACGAGGGCGGGGGGTGGCTACACCTTC.

This clone was observed a few times. The gene calls are TRBV5-6 and TRBJ1-3; D unresolved. V dropped 1 base and J dropped 0 bases, with 14 bases sitting between them. This CDR3 is built from 17 residues. The germline gives CDR1 SGHDT, CDR2 YYEEEE. The CDR3: CASSLLPVLNSGNTIYF. The CDR3 DNA sequence: TGTGCCAGCAGCTTGCTTCCGGTACTTAACTCTGGAAACACCATATATTTT.

This rearrangement joins TRBV10-3 to TRBJ1-1; 8 nucleotides align to TRBD1. Trimming took 11 bases from V and 3 from J; bases not matched to a gene: 8. This CDR3 is 13 amino acids long. The germline gives CDR1 ENHRY, CDR2 SYGVKD. The DNA of the CDR3 is TGTGCCGCCGACAGGGGCGCGGACACTGAAGCTTTCTTT. Translation: CAADRGADTEAFF.

The rearrangement links TRBV27 to TRBJ2-5; 9 nucleotides line up with TRBD1. Unmatched junction bases numbered 8, after V lost 1 base and J lost 5 bases. Per the germline V gene, CDR1 is MNHEY and CDR2 is SMNVEV (reference sequence). The CDR3 runs 16 residues. The CDR3 here is CASSLFAGQGGETQYF. As DNA, the CDR3 is TGTGCCAGCAGTTTATTTGCGGGACAGGGTGGCGAGACCCAGTACTTC.

As concerns this clone: Sequence at one end of the junction differs from germline and may be a read error. The chain has TRBV29-1 and TRBJ2-2; weak D call: TRBD2 (5 bases). Germline V gives CDR1 SQVTM, CDR2 ANQGSEA. CDR3 length equals 15 residues. The CDR3 region is CRVGSGISNTGELFF. The CDR3, as DNA: TGCCGCGTTGGTTCGGGAATTTCGAACACCGGGGAGCTGTTTTTT.

The chain recombines TRBV7-2 with TRBJ1-5, with D possibly TRBD1 on 5 matching bases. Germline V CDR1 and CDR2: SGHTA, FQGNSA. V lost 8 bases and J lost 4, with 12 bases in between. The CDR3 runs 13 residues. DNA of the CDR3: TGTGCCAGCTCCGGGGGGGTTAATCAGCCCCAGCATTTT. Translated: CASSGGVNQPQHF.

V is TRBV19 and J is TRBJ2-3, with 9 bases aligning to TRBD2. V lost 2 bases to trimming and J lost 0 bases; unmatched junction nucleotides: 9. In germline, CDR1 is LNHDA, CDR2 SQIVND (reference sequence). The CDR3 length is 18 residues. As DNA, the CDR3 is TGTGCCAGTAGTATACGTTCGGCTAGCGGGGCGAGCACAGATACGCAGTATTTT. This sequence encodes CASSIRSASGASTDTQYF.

The rearrangement links TRBV15 to TRBJ2-1, with TRBD2 matching over 9 bases. The CDR3 has 19 amino acids. CDR1 is LNHNV, CDR2 YYDKDF, per germline (reference sequence). Trimming took 1 base from V and 0 from J; bases not matched to a gene: 10. CDR3 sequence: CATSRGLAGIKDSYNEQFF. The CDR3 bases are TGTGCCACCAGCAGAGGGCTAGCGGGAATCAAGGACTCCTACAATGAGCAGTTCTTC.

The chain carries TRBV11-2 and TRBJ2-1; D is possibly TRBD1 (5 bases). CDR1 and CDR2 from the germline V gene are SGHAT and FQNNGV. V was pared by 1 base and J by 10 bases, with 14 bases between. This CDR3 has 14 amino acids. Here the CDR3 reads CASSLVGGRTEQFF. CDR3 in DNA: TGTGCCAGCAGCTTAGTAGGTGGCCGGACAGAGCAGTTCTTC.

This clone has only one observation. This chain uses TRBV7-3 with TRBJ2-3; 7 nucleotides match TRBD2. The CDR3 is 13 amino acids. Per germline, CDR1 SGHTA and CDR2 FQGTGA. V lost 5 bases to trimming and J lost 10 bases; unmatched junction nucleotides: 9. CDR3 in DNA: TGTGCCAGCAGCCCAACTTTGGGAGGGTCGCAGTATTTT. It codes for CASSPTLGGSQYF. The full variable domain, in which reference TRBV7-3 and TRBJ2-3 provide the parts outside the CDR3, is GAGVSQTPSNKVTEKGKYVELRCDPISGHTALYWYRQSLGQGPEFLIYFQGTGAADDSGLPNDRFFAVRPEGSVSTLKIQRTERGDSAVYLCASSPTLGGSQYFGPGTRLTVL.

This chain joins TRBV7-8 and TRBJ2-7; D is perhaps TRBD1 (6 bases). This CDR3 contains 13 residues. V was trimmed by 5 bases and J by 2 bases, leaving 10 bases between them. The germline V gene has CDR1 SGHVS and CDR2 FQNEAQ. The CDR3 loop reads CASSEDRAYEQYF. As DNA, the CDR3 is TGTGCCAGCAGCGAGGACAGAGCCTACGAGCAGTACTTC.

The chain couples TRBV7-3 to TRBJ2-3; D is perhaps TRBD1 (5 bases). Trimming took 3 bases from V and 2 from J, leaving 9 bases between them. The CDR3 consists of 14 residues. Germline CDR1 and CDR2: SGHTA and FQGTGA. This CDR3 is CASSFRGSTDTQYF. As DNA, the CDR3 is TGTGCCAGCAGCTTTAGGGGATCCACAGATACGCAGTATTTT. The entire variable domain, with the rest obtained from reference TRBV7-3 and TRBJ2-3, is as follows: GAGVSQTPSNKVTEKGKYVELRCDPISGHTALYWYRQSLGQGPEFLIYFQGTGAADDSGLPNDRFFAVRPEGSVSTLKIQRTERGDSAVYLCASSFRGSTDTQYFGPGTRLTVL.

This clone was found once. The chain links TRBV29-1 to TRBJ1-2, with D perhaps matching TRBD1 (5 bases). Trimming pared 7 bases from V and 1 base from J, leaving 16 bases between. There are 14 residues in the CDR3. CDR1 and CDR2 from the germline V gene are SQVTM and ANQGSEA. Here the CDR3 DNA reads TGCAGCGCCAGAACGGGGGGTTTTAACTATGGCTACACCTTC. Its translation: CSARTGGFNYGYTF.

The J gene is TRBJ1-2, the V gene TRBV27; 8 nucleotides match TRBD1. Germline-derived CDR1 and CDR2 are MNHEY and SMNVEV (reference sequence). CDR3 length equals 14 residues. Trimming cost V 4 bases and J 1 base; bases outside gene matches: 2. The CDR3 loop is CASSSTGGNYGYTF. Written as DNA, the CDR3 is TGTGCCAGCAGTTCCACAGGGGGTAACTATGGCTACACCTTC.

CDR3: CASTREGGGPGETQYF. In DNA form, the CDR3 reads TGTGCCAGCACCAGGGAGGGGGGGGGCCCCGGGGAGACCCAGTACTTC. This rearrangement joins TRBV5-8 to TRBJ2-5; D is perhaps TRBD2 (7 bases). The CDR3 is 16 residues long. Germline CDR1 reads SGHTS; CDR2 reads YDEGEE. The V end lost 6 bases, the J end lost 5 bases, and 23 bases lay between the germline ends.

The V and J genes are TRBV9 and TRBJ1-1; the D is unclear. CDR3 length: 14 amino acids. Germline V CDR1 and CDR2: SGDLS, YYNGEE. V was clipped by 4 bases and J by 1 base, with 11 bases between them. CDR3 in amino acids: CASSSQVTNTEAFF. In DNA form, the CDR3 reads TGTGCCAGCAGCTCCCAGGTGACGAACACTGAAGCTTTCTTT.

V gene TRBV4-2 combines with J gene TRBJ2-7; TRBD2 matches 11 bases. V lost 0 bases, J lost 3 bases, and 4 bases stayed unmatched. The length of the CDR3 is 16 residues. Germline V CDR1 and CDR2: LGHNA, YNFKEQ. CDR3 residues: CASSQEGTSGYYEQYF. The CDR3 nucleotides read TGTGCCAGCAGCCAAGAGGGGACTAGCGGATACTACGAGCAGTACTTC.

V gene TRBV27 combines with J gene TRBJ2-3, with 14 bases that match TRBD2. Losses at the gene ends were 5 bases for V and 6 bases for J; bases not matched to a gene: 10. Per germline, CDR1 MNHEY and CDR2 SMNVEV (reference sequence). CDR3 size: 17 residues. DNA for the CDR3: TGTGCCAGCAGTCCATCCAGACTAGCGGGAGGGAGGGATACGCAGTATTTT. This sequence encodes CASSPSRLAGGRDTQYF.

The chain employs TRBV29-1 and TRBJ2-2; TRBD1 aligns across 8 bases. V was clipped by 4 bases and J by 6 bases; unmatched bases: 7. There are 14 residues in the CDR3. Germline CDR1 reads SQVTM; CDR2 reads ANQGSEA. The CDR3 coding sequence is TGCAGCGTTGGGTTTGCAGGGGGCCCCGGGGAGCTGTTTTTT. Translated, it gives CSVGFAGGPGELFF.